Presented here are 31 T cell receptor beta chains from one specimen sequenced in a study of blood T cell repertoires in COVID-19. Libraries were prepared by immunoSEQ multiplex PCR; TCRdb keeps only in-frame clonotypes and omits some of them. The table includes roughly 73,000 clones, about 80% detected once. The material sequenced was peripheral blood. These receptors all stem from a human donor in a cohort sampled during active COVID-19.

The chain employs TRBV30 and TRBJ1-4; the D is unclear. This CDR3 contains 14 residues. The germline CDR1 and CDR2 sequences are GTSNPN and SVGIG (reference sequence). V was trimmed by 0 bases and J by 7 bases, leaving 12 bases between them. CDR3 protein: CAWSVPAATEKLFF. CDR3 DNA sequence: TGTGCCTGGAGTGTACCCGCAGCGACTGAAAAACTGTTTTTT.

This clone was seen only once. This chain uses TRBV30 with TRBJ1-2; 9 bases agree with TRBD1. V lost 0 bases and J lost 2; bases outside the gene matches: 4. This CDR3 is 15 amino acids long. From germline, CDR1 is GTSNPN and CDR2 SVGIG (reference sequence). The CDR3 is CAWSVGTGTNYGYTF. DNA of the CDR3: TGTGCCTGGAGTGTAGGGACAGGGACCAACTATGGCTACACCTTC.

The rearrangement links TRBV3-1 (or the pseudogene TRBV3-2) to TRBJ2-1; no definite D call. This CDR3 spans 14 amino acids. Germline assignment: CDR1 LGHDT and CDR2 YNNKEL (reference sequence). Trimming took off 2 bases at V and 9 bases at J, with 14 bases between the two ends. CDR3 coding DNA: TGTGCCAGCAGCCAATCCGCAGCGTCCCGTGAGCAGTTCTTC. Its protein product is CASSQSAASREQFF.

CDR3 in DNA: TGCGCCAGCAGCTCCGAGGACACGCCAAGGGGCCTTAATGAGCAGTTCTTC. Its protein is CASSSEDTPRGLNEQFF. The V and J genes are TRBV5-1 and TRBJ2-1; TRBD1 is a possible D gene (5 bases). The CDR3 contains 17 residues. Per the germline V gene, CDR1 is SGHRS and CDR2 is YFSETQ. Deletions cut 3 bases from V and 7 bases from J, with 23 bases between. Full variable domain (rest looked up from reference TRBV5-1 and TRBJ2-1): KAGVTQTPRYLIKTRGQQVTLSCSPISGHRSVSWYQQTPGQGLQFLFEYFSETQRNKGNFPGRFSGRQFSNSRSEMNVSTLELGDSALYLCASSSEDTPRGLNEQFFGPGTRLTVL.

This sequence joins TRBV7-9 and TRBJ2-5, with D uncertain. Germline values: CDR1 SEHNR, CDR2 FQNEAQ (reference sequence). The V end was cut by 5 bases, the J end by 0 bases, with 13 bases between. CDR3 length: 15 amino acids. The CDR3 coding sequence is TGTGCCAGCAGCGTTTATTCTACGTACCAAGAGACCCAGTACTTC. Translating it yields CASSVYSTYQETQYF.

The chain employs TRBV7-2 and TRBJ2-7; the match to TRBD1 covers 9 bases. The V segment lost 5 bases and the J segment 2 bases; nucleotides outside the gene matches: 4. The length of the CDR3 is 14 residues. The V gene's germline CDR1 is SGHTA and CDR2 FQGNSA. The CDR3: CASSLDRGAYEQYF. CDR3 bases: TGTGCCAGCAGCCTTGACAGGGGGGCCTACGAGCAGTACTTC.

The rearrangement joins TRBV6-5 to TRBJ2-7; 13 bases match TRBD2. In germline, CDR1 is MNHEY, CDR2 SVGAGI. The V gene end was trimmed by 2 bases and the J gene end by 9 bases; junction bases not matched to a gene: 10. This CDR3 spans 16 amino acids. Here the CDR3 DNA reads TGTGCCAGCAGTTACCCAGGACTAGCGGGAGACGTCGGGCAGTACTTC. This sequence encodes CASSYPGLAGDVGQYF.

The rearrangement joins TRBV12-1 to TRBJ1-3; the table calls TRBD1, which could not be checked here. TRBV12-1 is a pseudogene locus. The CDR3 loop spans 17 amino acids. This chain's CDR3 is CASSSPGQAESGNTIYF. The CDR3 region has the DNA TGTGCCAGCAGCTCGCCGGGACAGGCTGAATCTGGAAACACCATATATTTT.

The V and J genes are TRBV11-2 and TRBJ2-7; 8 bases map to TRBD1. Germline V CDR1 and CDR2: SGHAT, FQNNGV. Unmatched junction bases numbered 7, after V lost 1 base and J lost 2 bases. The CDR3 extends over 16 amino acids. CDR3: CASSLGGTGSPYEQYF. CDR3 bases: TGTGCCAGCAGCTTAGGAGGGACAGGAAGCCCCTACGAGCAGTACTTC.

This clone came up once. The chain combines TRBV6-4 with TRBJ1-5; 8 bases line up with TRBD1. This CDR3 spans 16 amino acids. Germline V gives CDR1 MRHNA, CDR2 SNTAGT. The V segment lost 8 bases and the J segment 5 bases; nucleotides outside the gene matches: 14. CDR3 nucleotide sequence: TGTGCCAGCTATATGGCAGGGGGCGTAGAATATCAGCCCCAGCATTTT. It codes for CASYMAGGVEYQPQHF.

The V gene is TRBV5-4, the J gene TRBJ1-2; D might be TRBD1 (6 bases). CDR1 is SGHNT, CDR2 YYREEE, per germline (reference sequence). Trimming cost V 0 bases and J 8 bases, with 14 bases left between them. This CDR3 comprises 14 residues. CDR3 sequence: CASSLAGQGKGYTF. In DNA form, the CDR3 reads TGTGCCAGCAGCTTGGCCGGTCAGGGGAAGGGCTACACCTTC.

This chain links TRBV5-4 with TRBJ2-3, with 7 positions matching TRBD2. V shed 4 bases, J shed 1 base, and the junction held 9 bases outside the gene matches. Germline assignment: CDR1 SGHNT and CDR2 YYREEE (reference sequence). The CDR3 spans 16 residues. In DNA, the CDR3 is TGTGCCAGCAGCCCATCTCCCGCGGGAGGCACAGATACGCAGTATTTT. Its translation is CASSPSPAGGTDTQYF. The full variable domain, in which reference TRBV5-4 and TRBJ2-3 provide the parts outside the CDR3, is ETGVTQSPTHLIKTRGQQVTLRCSSQSGHNTVSWYQQALGQGPQFIFQYYREEENGRGNFPPRFSGLQFPNYSSELNVNALELDDSALYLCASSPSPAGGTDTQYFGPGTRLTVL.

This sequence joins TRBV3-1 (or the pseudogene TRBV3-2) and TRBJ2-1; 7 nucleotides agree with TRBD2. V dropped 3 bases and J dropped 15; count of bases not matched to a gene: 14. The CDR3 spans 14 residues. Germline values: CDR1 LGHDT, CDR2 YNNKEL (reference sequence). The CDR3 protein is CASSQRGGDSGLFF. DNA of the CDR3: TGTGCCAGCAGCCAGCGGGGTGGGGATAGCGGGCTGTTCTTC.

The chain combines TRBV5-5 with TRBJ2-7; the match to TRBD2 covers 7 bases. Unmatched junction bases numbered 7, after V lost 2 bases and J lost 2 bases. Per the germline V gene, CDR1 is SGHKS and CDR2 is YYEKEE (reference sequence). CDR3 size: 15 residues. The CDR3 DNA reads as TGTGCCAGCAGCTTTCAGGGAGGGAAGGCCTACGAGCAGTACTTC. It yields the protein CASSFQGGKAYEQYF.

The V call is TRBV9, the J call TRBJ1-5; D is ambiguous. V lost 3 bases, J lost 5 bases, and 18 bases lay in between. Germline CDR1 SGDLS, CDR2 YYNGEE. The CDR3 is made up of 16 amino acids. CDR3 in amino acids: CASSGGPQLMDQPQHF. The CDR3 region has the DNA TGTGCCAGCAGCGGAGGCCCCCAATTAATGGATCAGCCCCAGCATTTT.

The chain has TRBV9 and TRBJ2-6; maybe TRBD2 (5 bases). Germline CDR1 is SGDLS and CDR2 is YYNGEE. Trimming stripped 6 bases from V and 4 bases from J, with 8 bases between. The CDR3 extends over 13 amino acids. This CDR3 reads CASTPGGANVLTF. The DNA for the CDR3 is TGTGCCAGCACCCCGGGAGGGGCCAACGTCCTGACTTTC.

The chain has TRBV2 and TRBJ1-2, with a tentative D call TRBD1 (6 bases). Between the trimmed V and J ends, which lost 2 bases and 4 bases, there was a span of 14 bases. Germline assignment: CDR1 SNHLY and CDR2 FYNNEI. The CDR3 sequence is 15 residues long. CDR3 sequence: CASSERPRGIYGYTF. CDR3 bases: TGTGCCAGCAGTGAACGGCCCAGGGGCATCTATGGCTACACCTTC. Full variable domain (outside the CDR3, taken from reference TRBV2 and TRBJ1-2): EPEVTQTPSHQVTQMGQEVILRCVPISNHLYFYWYRQILGQKVEFLVSFYNNEISEKSEIFDDQFSVERPDGSNFTLKIRSTKLEDSAMYFCASSERPRGIYGYTFGSGTRLTVV.

CDR3 bases: TGTGCCAGCAGTTGGGGACGCGGGACTAGCGTCATCGAGCAGTACTTC. Its protein is CASSWGRGTSVIEQYF. This rearrangement joins TRBV28 to TRBJ2-7, with 10 bases matching TRBD2. Germline V CDR1 and CDR2: MDHEN, SYDVKM. J was trimmed by 6 bases and V by 4 bases; bases with no gene match: 12. The CDR3 sequence is 16 residues long.

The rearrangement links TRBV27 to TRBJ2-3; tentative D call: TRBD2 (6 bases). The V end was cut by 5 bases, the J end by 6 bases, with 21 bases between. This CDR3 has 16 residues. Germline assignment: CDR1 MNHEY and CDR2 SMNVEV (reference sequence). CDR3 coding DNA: TGTGCCAGCAGTCGTCAGCGGGTGCTGGTAGCTGATACGCAGTATTTT. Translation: CASSRQRVLVADTQYF.

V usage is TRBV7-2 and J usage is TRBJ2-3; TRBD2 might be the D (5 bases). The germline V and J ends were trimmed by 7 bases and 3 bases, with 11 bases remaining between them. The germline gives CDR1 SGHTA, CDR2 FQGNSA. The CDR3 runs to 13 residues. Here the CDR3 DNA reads TGTGCCAGCACCTACGGGGTGACAGATACGCAGTATTTT. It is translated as CASTYGVTDTQYF.

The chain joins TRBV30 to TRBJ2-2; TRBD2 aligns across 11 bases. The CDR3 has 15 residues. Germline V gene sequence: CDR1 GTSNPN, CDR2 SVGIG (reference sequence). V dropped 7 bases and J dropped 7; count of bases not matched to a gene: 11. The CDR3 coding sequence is TGTGCCTCCTCCCCACTAGCGGGAGATGTCGGGGAGCTGTTTTTT. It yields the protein CASSPLAGDVGELFF.

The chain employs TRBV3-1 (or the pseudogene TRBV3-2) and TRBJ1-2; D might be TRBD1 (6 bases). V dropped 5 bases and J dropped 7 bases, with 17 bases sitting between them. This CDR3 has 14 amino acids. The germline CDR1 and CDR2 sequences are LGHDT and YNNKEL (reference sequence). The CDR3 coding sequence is TGTGCCAGCAGCGCGCGACAGGCCCGAGGTGGCTACACCTTC. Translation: CASSARQARGGYTF.

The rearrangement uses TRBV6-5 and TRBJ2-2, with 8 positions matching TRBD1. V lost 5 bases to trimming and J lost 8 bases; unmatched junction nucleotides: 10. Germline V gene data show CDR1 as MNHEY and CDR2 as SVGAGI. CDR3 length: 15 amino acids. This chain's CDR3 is CASSNGQGLAGELFF. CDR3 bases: TGTGCCAGCAGTAACGGACAGGGTTTAGCGGGGGAGCTGTTTTTT.

In nucleotides, the CDR3 is TGCGCCAGCAGCCAAGATAACCCGGGCCGGGGTGAGCAGTTCTTC. Translation: CASSQDNPGRGEQFF. The gene calls are TRBV4-3 and TRBJ2-1; D may be TRBD2 (5 bases). From germline, CDR1 is LGHNA and CDR2 YSLEER. There are 15 residues in the CDR3. V lost 0 bases and J 9 bases, leaving 15 bases between the germline ends.

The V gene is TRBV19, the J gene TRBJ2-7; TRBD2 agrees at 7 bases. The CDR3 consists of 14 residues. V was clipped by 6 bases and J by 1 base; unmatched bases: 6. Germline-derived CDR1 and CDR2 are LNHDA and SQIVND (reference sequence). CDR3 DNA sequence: TGTGCCAGTAGGAGGGAGGGCCCGTCCTACGAGCAGTACTTC. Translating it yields CASRREGPSYEQYF.

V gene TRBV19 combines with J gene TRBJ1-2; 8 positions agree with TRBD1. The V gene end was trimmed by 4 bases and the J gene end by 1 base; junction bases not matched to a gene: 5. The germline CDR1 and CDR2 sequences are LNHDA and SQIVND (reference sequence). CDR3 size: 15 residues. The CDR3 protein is CASSNGQGGNYGYTF. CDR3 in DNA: TGTGCCAGTAGTAACGGACAGGGTGGTAACTATGGCTACACCTTC.

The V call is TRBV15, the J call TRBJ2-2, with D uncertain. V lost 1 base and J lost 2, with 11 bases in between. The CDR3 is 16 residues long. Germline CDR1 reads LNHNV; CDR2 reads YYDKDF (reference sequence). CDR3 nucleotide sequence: TGTGCCACCAGCAGAGTCGGCGGTTATAACACCGGGGAGCTGTTTTTT. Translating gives CATSRVGGYNTGELFF.

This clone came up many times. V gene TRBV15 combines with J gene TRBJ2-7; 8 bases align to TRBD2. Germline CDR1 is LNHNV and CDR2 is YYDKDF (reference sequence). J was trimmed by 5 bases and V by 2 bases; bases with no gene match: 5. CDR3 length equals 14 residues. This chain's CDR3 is CATSRRTSFHEQYF. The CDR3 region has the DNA TGTGCCACCAGCAGAAGGACTAGCTTCCACGAGCAGTACTTC.

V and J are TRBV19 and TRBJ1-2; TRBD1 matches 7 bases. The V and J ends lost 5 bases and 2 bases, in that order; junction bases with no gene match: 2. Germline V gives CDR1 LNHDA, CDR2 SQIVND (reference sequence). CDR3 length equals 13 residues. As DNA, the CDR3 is TGTGCCAGTAGTGAGGACAGGAACTATGGCTACACCTTC. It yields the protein CASSEDRNYGYTF.

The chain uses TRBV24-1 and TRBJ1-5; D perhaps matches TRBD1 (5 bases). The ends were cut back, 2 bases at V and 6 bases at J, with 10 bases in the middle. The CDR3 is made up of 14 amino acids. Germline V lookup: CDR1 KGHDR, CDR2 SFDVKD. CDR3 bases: TGTGCCACCAGTGATTCACGGAGGGGTCAGCCCCAGCATTTT. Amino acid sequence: CATSDSRRGQPQHF.

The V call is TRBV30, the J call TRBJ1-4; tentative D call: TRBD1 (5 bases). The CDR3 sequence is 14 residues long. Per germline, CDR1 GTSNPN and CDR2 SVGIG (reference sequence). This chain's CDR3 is CGLEIRGVREKLFF. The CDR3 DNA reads TGTGGCCTGGAAATACGGGGGGTTAGGGAAAAACTGTTTTTT.